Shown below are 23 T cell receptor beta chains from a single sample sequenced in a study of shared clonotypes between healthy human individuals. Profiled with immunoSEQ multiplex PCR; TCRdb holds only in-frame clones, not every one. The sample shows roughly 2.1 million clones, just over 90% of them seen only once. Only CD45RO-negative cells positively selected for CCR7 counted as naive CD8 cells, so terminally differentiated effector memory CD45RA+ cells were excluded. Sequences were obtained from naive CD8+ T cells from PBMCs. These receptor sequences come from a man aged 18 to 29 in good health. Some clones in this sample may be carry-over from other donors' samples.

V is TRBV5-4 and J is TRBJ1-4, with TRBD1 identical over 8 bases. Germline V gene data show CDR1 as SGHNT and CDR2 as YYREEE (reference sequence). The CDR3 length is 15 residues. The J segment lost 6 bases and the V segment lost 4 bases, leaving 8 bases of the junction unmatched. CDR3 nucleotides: TGTGCCAGCAGCCGACAGGACAGGGCGGATGAAAAACTGTTTTTT. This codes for CASSRQDRADEKLFF.

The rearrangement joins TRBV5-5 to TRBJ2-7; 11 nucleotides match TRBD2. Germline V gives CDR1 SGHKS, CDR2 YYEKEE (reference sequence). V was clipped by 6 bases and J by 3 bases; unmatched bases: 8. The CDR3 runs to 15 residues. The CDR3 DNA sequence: TGTGCCAGCACCCCCGGGACTAGCGGATTCTACGAGCAGTACTTC. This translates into CASTPGTSGFYEQYF.

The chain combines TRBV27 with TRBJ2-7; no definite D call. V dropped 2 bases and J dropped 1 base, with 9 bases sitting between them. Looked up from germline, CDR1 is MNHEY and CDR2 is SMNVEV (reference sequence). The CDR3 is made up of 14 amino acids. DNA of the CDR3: TGTGCCAGCAGTTTAGTTGCACGGTCCTACGAGCAGTACTTC. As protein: CASSLVARSYEQYF.

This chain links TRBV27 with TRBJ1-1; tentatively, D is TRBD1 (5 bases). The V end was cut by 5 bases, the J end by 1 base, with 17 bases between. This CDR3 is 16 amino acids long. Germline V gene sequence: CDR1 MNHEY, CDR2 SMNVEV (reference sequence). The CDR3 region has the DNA TGTGCCAGCAGTGAGTTTTATGGCAGGGCGAACACTGAAGCTTTCTTT. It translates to CASSEFYGRANTEAFF.

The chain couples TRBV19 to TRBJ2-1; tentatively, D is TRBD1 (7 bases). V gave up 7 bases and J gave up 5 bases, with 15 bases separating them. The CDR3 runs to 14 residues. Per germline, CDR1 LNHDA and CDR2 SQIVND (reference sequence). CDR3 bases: TGTGCCAGTATTAGGAGGGGGCTCAACAATGAGCAGTTCTTC. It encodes CASIRRGLNNEQFF.

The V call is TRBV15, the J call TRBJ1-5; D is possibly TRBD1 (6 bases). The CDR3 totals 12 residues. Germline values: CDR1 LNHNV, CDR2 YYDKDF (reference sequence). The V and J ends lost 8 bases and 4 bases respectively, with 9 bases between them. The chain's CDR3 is CATRQENQPQHF. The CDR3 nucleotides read TGTGCCACCCGACAGGAAAATCAGCCCCAGCATTTT.

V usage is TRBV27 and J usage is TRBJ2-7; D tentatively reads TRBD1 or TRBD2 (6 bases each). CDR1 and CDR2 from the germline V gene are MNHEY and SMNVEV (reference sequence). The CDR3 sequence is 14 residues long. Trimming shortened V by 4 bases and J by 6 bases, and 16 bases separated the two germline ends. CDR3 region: CASSYGGGQVEQYF. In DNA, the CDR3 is TGTGCCAGCAGTTACGGAGGGGGGCAAGTCGAGCAGTACTTC.

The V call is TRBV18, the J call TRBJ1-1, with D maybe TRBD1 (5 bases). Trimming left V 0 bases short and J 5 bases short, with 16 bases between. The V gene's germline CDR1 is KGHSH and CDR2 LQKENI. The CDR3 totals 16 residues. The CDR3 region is CASSPPFWDRGTEAFF. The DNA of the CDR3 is TGTGCCAGCTCACCACCTTTCTGGGACCGAGGGACTGAAGCTTTCTTT.

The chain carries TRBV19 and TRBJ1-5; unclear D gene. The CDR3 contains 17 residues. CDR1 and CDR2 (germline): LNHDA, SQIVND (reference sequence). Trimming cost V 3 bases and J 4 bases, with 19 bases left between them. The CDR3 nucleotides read TGTGCCAGTAGTATTTGGGTGAGTCAGTACCAAAATCAGCCCCAGCATTTT. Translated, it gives CASSIWVSQYQNQPQHF.

The CDR3 bases are TGTGCCAGCAGCCTCCCCCCGGGAACTGAAGCTTTCTTT. Its protein product is CASSLPPGTEAFF. The chain is built from TRBV28 and TRBJ1-1; no definite D call. The CDR3 has 13 residues. Trimming stripped 6 bases from V and 5 bases from J, with 13 bases between. The germline V gene has CDR1 MDHEN and CDR2 SYDVKM.

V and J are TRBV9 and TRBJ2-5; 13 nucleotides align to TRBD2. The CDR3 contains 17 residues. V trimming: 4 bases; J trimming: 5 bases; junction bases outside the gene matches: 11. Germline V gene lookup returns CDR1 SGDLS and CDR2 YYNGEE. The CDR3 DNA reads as TGTGCCAGCAGCATATCCGGGACTAGCGGGATGGGGGAGACCCAGTACTTC. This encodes CASSISGTSGMGETQYF. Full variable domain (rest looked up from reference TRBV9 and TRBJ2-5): DSGVTQTPKHLITATGQRVTLRCSPRSGDLSVYWYQQSLDQGLQFLIQYYNGEERAKGNILERFSAQQFPDLHSELNLSSLELGDSALYFCASSISGTSGMGETQYFGPGTRLLVL.

CDR3 in amino acids: CASSSPQGSLWANVLTF. In DNA, the CDR3 is TGTGCCAGCAGCTCCCCACAGGGGTCCCTTTGGGCCAACGTCCTGACTTTC. The V and J genes are TRBV5-4 and TRBJ2-6; 7 bases are shared with TRBD1. The CDR3 spans 17 residues. The V segment lost 3 bases and the J segment 5 bases; nucleotides outside the gene matches: 11. CDR1 and CDR2 (germline): SGHNT, YYREEE (reference sequence).

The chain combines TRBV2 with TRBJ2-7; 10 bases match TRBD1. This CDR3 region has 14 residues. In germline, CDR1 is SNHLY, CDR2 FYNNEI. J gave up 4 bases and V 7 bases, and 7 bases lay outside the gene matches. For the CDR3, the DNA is TGTGCCAGCATTAACCGGGACAGGGGTTACGAGCAGTACTTC. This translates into CASINRDRGYEQYF.

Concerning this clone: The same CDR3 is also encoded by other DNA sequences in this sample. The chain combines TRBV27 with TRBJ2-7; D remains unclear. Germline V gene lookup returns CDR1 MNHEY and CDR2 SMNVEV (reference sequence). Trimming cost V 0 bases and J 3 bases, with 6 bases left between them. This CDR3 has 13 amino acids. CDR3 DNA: TGTGCCAGCAGTTTATCGCAGAGCTACGAGCAGTACTTC. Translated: CASSLSQSYEQYF.

The chain's CDR3 is CASSTTSGSVYNEQFF. The CDR3 DNA reads as TGTGCCAGCAGCACGACTAGCGGGAGTGTCTACAATGAGCAGTTCTTC. The chain uses TRBV5-6 and TRBJ2-1; 12 nucleotides match TRBD2. The junction had 5 bases not matched to a gene; V was cut back by 4 bases and J by 3 bases. The CDR3 is 16 residues long. Germline V gene lookup returns CDR1 SGHDT and CDR2 YYEEEE.

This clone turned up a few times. In DNA, the CDR3 is TGCGCCAGCAGCTGGGACGGCACAGATACGCAGTATTTT. Translation: CASSWDGTDTQYF. The gene calls are TRBV5-1 and TRBJ2-3, with D perhaps being TRBD1 or TRBD2 (5 bases each). Germline V gene data show CDR1 as SGHRS and CDR2 as YFSETQ. The V gene lost 3 bases and the J gene lost 1 base, with 6 bases spanning the gap. This CDR3 has 13 residues.

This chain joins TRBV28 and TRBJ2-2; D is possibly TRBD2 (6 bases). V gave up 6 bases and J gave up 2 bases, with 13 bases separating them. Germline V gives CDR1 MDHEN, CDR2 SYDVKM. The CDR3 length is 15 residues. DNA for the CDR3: TGTGCCAGCAGCCCACGGGACTTCAACACCGGGGAGCTGTTTTTT. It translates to CASSPRDFNTGELFF.

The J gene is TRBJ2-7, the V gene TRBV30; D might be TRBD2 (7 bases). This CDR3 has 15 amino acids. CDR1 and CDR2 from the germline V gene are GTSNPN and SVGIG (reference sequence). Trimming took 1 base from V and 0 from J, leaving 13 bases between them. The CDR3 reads CAWSDFRGGSYEQYF. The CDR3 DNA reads TGTGCCTGGAGTGACTTTAGGGGGGGCTCCTACGAGCAGTACTTC.

In DNA form, the CDR3 reads TGTGCCAGCTCTCCTACGCCGGGAGTGGGTAACACTGAAGCTTTCTTT. It codes for CASSPTPGVGNTEAFF. This chain joins TRBV28 and TRBJ1-1; no clear D gene. The ends were cut back, 8 bases at V and 2 bases at J, with 21 bases in the middle. The CDR3 is made up of 16 amino acids. Germline V gives CDR1 MDHEN, CDR2 SYDVKM.

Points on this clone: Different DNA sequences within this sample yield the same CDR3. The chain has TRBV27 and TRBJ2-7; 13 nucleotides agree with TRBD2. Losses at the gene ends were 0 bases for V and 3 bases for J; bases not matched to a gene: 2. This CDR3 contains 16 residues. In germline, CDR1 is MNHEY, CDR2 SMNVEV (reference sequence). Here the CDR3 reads CASSLSWTSGSYEQYF. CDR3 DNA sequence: TGTGCCAGCAGTTTATCCTGGACTAGCGGGAGCTACGAGCAGTACTTC.

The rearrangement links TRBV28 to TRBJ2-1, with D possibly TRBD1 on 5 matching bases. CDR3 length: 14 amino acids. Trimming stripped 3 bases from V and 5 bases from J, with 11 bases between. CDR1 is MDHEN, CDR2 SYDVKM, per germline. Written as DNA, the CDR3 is TGTGCCAGCAGTTTCGTCCAGGGCCACAATGAGCAGTTCTTC. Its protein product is CASSFVQGHNEQFF.

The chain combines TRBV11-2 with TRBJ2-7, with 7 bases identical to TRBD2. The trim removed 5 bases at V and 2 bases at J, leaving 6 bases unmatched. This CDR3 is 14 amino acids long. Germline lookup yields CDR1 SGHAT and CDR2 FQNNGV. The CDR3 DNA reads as TGTGCCAGCAGCGGGGGGGTGGTACCCTACGAGCAGTACTTC. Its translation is CASSGGVVPYEQYF.

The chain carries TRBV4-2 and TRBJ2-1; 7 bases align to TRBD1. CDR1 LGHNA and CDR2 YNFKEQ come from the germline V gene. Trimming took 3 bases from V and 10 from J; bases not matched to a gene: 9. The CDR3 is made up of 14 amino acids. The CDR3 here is CASSQATGAEEQFF. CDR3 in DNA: TGTGCCAGCAGCCAGGCCACAGGGGCTGAAGAGCAGTTCTTC.